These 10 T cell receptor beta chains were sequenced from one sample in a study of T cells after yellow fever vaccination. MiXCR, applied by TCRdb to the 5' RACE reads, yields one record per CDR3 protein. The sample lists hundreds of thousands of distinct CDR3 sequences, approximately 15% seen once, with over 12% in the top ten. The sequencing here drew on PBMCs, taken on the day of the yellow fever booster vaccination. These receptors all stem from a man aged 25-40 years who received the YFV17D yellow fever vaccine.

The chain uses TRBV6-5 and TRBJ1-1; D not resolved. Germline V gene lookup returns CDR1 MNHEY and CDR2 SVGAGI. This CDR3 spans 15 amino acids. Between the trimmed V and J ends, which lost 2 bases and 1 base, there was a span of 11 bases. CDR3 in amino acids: CASSYGIRGNTEAFF. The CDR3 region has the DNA TGTGCCAGCAGTTACGGGATCCGGGGGAACACTGAAGCTTTCTTT.

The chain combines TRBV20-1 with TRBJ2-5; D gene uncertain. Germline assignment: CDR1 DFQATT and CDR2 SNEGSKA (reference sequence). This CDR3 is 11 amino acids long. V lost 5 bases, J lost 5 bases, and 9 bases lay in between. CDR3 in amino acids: CSAPKGETQYF. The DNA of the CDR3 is TGCAGTGCTCCAAAAGGGGAGACCCAGTACTTC.

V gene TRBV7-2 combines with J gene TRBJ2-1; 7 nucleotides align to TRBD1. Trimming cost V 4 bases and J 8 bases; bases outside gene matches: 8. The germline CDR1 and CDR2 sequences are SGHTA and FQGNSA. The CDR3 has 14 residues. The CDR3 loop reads CASSSHNRGDEQFF. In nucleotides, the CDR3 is TGTGCCAGCAGCTCTCATAACAGGGGCGATGAGCAGTTCTTC.

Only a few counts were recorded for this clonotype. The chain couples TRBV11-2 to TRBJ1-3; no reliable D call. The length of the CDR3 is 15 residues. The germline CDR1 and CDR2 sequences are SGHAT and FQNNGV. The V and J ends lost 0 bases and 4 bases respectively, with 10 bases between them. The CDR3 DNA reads TGTGCCAGCAGCTTAGAGTCATTCGGAGGAAACACCATATATTTT. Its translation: CASSLESFGGNTIYF.

CDR3 in amino acids: CASTPQAYGYTF. The CDR3, as DNA: TGTGCCAGCACCCCCCAGGCCTATGGCTACACCTTC. This chain joins TRBV7-8 and TRBJ1-2; D is unclear. V lost 7 bases and J 4 bases, leaving 10 bases between the germline ends. CDR1 and CDR2 (germline): SGHVS, FQNEAQ. The CDR3 has 12 residues.

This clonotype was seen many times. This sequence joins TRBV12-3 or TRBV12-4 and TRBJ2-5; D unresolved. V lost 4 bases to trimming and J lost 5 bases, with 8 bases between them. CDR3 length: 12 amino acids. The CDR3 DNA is TGTGCCAGCAGTTCTCTTGGGGAGACCCAGTACTTC. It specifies CASSSLGETQYF.

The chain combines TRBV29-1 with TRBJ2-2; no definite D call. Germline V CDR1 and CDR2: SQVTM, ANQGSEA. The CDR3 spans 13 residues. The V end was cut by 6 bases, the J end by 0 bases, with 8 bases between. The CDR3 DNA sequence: TGCAGCGTGAGCGTGGCGAACACCGGGGAGCTGTTTTTT. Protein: CSVSVANTGELFF.

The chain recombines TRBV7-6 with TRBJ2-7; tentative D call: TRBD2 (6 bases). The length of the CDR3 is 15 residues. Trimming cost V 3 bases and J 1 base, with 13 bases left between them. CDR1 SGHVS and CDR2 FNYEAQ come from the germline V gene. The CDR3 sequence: CASSFEGLGSYEQYF. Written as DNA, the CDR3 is TGTGCCAGCAGCTTTGAGGGACTTGGGTCCTACGAGCAGTACTTC.

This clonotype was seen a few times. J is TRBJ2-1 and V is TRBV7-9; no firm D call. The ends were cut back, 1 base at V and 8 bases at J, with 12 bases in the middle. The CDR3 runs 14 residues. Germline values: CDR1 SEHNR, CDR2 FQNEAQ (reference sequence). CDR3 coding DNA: TGTGCCAGCAGCTTAGGGGGTTCTGACCATGAGCAGTTCTTC. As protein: CASSLGGSDHEQFF.

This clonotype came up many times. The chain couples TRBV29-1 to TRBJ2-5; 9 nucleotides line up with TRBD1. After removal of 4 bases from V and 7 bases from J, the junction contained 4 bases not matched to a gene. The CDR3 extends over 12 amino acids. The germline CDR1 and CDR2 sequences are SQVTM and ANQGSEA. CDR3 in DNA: TGCAGCGTTGGGACAGGGGATTTGACCCAGTACTTC. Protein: CSVGTGDLTQYF.